The rows below give T cell receptor beta chains drawn from one sample of a study of T cell changes during pregnancy in multiple sclerosis. The data were produced by immunoSEQ multiplex PCR, yet TCRdb's version contains in-frame clones alone and is incomplete. This table holds roughly 52,000 clones, 94% found once. The source was CD8+ T cells from peripheral blood mononuclear cells, collected in the third trimester of pregnancy. These receptors were collected from a female donor with multiple sclerosis, enrolled in a pregnancy study. CDR3s include the opening cysteine and the closing phenylalanine or tryptophan. D genes are given only for firm matches. The size of a clone is reported for some rows only, either as once, few or many, or as a class for expanded clones.

d_call j_call clone_size v_call cdr3_length cdr3_nt cdr3_aa
- TRBJ2-5 - TRBV4-2 15 TGTGCCAGCAGCCAAGACGGTTGGCAGGTAGAGACCCAGTACTTC CASSQDGWQVETQYF
- TRBJ2-5 - TRBV13 16 TGTGCCAGCAGCTTACGGGCAGGGGAATTACAAGAGACCCAGTACTTC CASSLRAGELQETQYF
TRBD2 TRBJ2-7 once TRBV7-9 18 TGTGCCAGCAGTTTTTCCCTAGGGACTAGCGGGAGGACCAACGAGCAGTACTTC CASSFSLGTSGRTNEQYF
TRBD1 TRBJ1-1 - TRBV27 16 TGTGCCAGCAGCTCATATGGGACAGGAGGATCCAGTGAAGCTTTCTTT CASSSYGTGGSSEAFF
- TRBJ2-2 - TRBV27 16 TGTGCCAGCAGTTTAGGAGCTAGCCCGAACACCGGGGAGCTGTTTTTT CASSLGASPNTGELFF
TRBD1 TRBJ1-2 - TRBV27 17 TGTGCCAGCAGCCCGACAGGGGAGAATTTTCTTAACTATGGCTACACCTTC CASSPTGENFLNYGYTF
- TRBJ1-4 - TRBV4-1 16 TGCGCCAGCAGCCAAGTTGGCAGGGATTGGGATGAAAAACTGTTTTTT CASSQVGRDWDEKLFF
- TRBJ2-5 - TRBV10-3 14 TGTGCCATCAGTGACGGGGAGCTCCAAGAGACCCAGTACTTC CAISDGELQETQYF
TRBD1 TRBJ2-7 - TRBV27 13 TGTGCCAGCTCCGACAGGGTTGCTTACGAGCAGTACTTC CASSDRVAYEQYF
TRBD2 TRBJ2-5 - TRBV29-1 17 TGCAGCGTTGAAGAACTTGGACTAGCGGGGGAACAAGAGACCCAGTACTTC CSVEELGLAGEQETQYF
TRBD2 TRBJ2-3 - TRBV4-2 16 TGTGCCAGCAGCCAAGTAGGACTAGCGGGAGAGAATACGCAGTATTTT CASSQVGLAGENTQYF
TRBD1 TRBJ2-1 few TRBV7-2 18 TGTGCCAGCAGCTTAGTGTTCCCTGGACAGGGTATATGGGATGAGCAGTTCTTC CASSLVFPGQGIWDEQFF
- TRBJ2-3 - TRBV6-1 12 TGTGCCAGCAGTCACTATTCGGATACGCAGTATTTT CASSHYSDTQYF
- TRBJ1-5 - TRBV19 13 TGTGCCAGTAGTATGGACTTTGGGCTCACCCAGCATTTT CASSMDFGLTQHF
- TRBJ1-5 - TRBV7-9 14 TGTGCCAGCAGCTCTTTACAGGTTAATCAGCCCCAGCATTTT CASSSLQVNQPQHF
- TRBJ2-3 - TRBV5-1 15 TGCGCCAGCAGCTGGGACACCCGAAGCACAGATACGCAGTATTTT CASSWDTRSTDTQYF
- TRBJ2-7 - TRBV5-6 15 TGTGCCAGCAGCGGCCGCGGAGGAGTCTCCTACGAGCAGTACTTC CASSGRGGVSYEQYF
- TRBJ1-1 - TRBV6-4 16 TGTGCCAGCAGTGAAGCCATCGGGGGGGCGAACACTGAAGCTTTCTTT CASSEAIGGANTEAFF
TRBD1 TRBJ2-5 - TRBV29-1 16 TGCAGCGTTGAGAGAGCCGGGACAGGGGGTCGGGAGACCCAGTACTTC CSVERAGTGGRETQYF
- TRBJ2-1 - TRBV28 15 TGTGCCAGCAGTTTTGCGGGATCGGTGGTATTTGAGCAGTTCTTC CASSFAGSVVFEQFF
- TRBJ2-2 - TRBV6-4 15 TGTGCCAGCAGTTCACAGGGCCTCGACACCGGGGAGCTGTTTTTT CASSSQGLDTGELFF
TRBD2 TRBJ2-7 - TRBV10-3 15 TGTGCCGCGCCGGGGGGGAGGTTGAGCTCCTACGAGCAGTACTTC CAAPGGRLSSYEQYF
- TRBJ1-1 - TRBV19 19 TGTGCCAGTAGTATAGATAGGACCACAGGGACCCCTATGAACACTGAAGCTTTCTTT CASSIDRTTGTPMNTEAFF
TRBD1 TRBJ2-7 - TRBV4-1 15 TGCGCCAGCAGCCACGGGGACAGCGCTTCCTACGAGCAGTACTTC CASSHGDSASYEQYF
- TRBJ2-3 once TRBV5-1 16 TGCGCCAGCAGCTTGGTTCGGGGGACTAGCACAGATACGCAGTATTTT CASSLVRGTSTDTQYF
- TRBJ2-7 - TRBV9 13 TGTGCCAGCAGCGTAGACGGCGGATACGAGCAGTACTTC CASSVDGGYEQYF
TRBD2 TRBJ2-2 - TRBV11-2 16 TGTGCCAGCAGCTTTGGGACTAGCGTGAACACCGGGGAGCTGTTTTTT CASSFGTSVNTGELFF
- TRBJ1-1 - TRBV5-6 17 TGTGCCAGCAGCTTGGAATGGGGGGAGAGGATGAACACTGAAGCTTTCTTT CASSLEWGERMNTEAFF
- TRBJ1-1 - TRBV28 14 TGTGCCAGCAGTTTTAGCAGGGGAGGGACTGAAGCTTTCTTT CASSFSRGGTEAFF
TRBD1 TRBJ2-7 - TRBV5-1 18 TGCGCCAGCAGCAGGGGCCGCCCCCGGGACAGGGGTGCCTACGAGCAGTACTTC CASSRGRPRDRGAYEQYF
TRBD2 TRBJ2-7 - TRBV7-9 15 TGTGCCAGCAGCCCAGCGGGAGGGCCGACCTACGAGCAGTACTTC CASSPAGGPTYEQYF
- TRBJ2-1 - TRBV9 15 TGTGCCAGCAGCGTCGGGACACAGACCTACAATGAGCAGTTCTTC CASSVGTQTYNEQFF
- TRBJ2-5 - TRBV13 15 TGTGCCAGCAGCCTTACCCGTACAGCCCTAGAGACCCAGTACTTC CASSLTRTALETQYF
- TRBJ2-3 - TRBV19 14 TGTGCCAGTAGTATCCTTTCCCGCACAGATACGCAGTATTTT CASSILSRTDTQYF
TRBD2 TRBJ2-1 - TRBV13 20 TGTGCCAGCAGCCCAACGGGGGGACTAGCGGGTGAAACCACCTACAATGAGCAGTTCTTC CASSPTGGLAGETTYNEQFF
- TRBJ2-3 - TRBV5-1 16 TGCGCCAGCAGCCCCCCTCCCCAGGGGTTAGCAGATACGCAGTATTTT CASSPPPQGLADTQYF
TRBD1 TRBJ2-7 - TRBV4-3 13 TGCGCCAGCAGCCCCGACAGGGGAGGCGAGCAGTACTTC CASSPDRGGEQYF
TRBD2 TRBJ2-1 once TRBV29-1 14 TGCAGCGTGTGGACTAGCGGGAGTTACGCTGAGCAGTTCTTC CSVWTSGSYAEQFF
TRBD2 TRBJ2-5 - TRBV6-6 15 TGTGCCAGCAGTTCAGAGCGGGAGTGGAAAGAGACCCAGTACTTC CASSSEREWKETQYF
- TRBJ2-3 - TRBV6-1 16 TGTGCCAGCAGTGAAGCGGCGGTAGGCCTTACAGATACGCAGTATTTT CASSEAAVGLTDTQYF
TRBD2 TRBJ2-7 - TRBV7-6 15 TGTGCCAGCAGCATACTAGCGGGAGCGGTGTACGAGCAGTACTTC CASSILAGAVYEQYF